Listed here are 9 T cell receptor beta chains from one sample, sequenced in a study of blood T cell repertoires in COVID-19. Sequencing used immunoSEQ multiplex PCR; TCRdb keeps in-frame clones, though not all of them. In the table there are approximately 200,000 clones, roughly four fifths of which are singletons. Sequences were obtained from PBMCs or T cells enriched from blood (not recorded which). Every receptor here comes from a man aged 40-55 years who had recovered from COVID-19.

In nucleotides, the CDR3 is TGTGCCAGCAGCCTGGGACAGAGCTCCTACGAGCAGTACTTC. Protein: CASSLGQSSYEQYF. The genes are TRBV4-2 and TRBJ2-7; 7 bases are a match to TRBD1. V shed 4 bases, J shed 0 bases, and the junction held 3 bases outside the gene matches. The CDR3 has 14 amino acids. Germline values: CDR1 LGHNA, CDR2 YNFKEQ.

The gene calls are TRBV4-3 and TRBJ1-1, with D maybe TRBD1 (5 bases). The germline CDR1 and CDR2 sequences are LGHNA and YSLEER. This CDR3 is 16 amino acids long. Trimming took off 4 bases at V and 7 bases at J, with 22 bases between the two ends. The CDR3 DNA sequence: TGCGCCAGCAGCCCAGAGCGACAGATCACTCACCTTGAAGCTTTCTTT. Protein sequence: CASSPERQITHLEAFF.

The chain carries TRBV7-9 and TRBJ1-3, with 7 bases lining up with TRBD1. Losses at the gene ends were 4 bases for V and 2 bases for J; bases not matched to a gene: 5. The CDR3 length is 15 residues. Germline assignment: CDR1 SEHNR and CDR2 FQNEAQ (reference sequence). CDR3 DNA: TGTGCCAGCAGCTCCCCCGGGACAGCTGGAAACACCATATATTTT. It yields the protein CASSSPGTAGNTIYF.

This clone appeared a single time. CDR3 region: CASSTSLDSLGDEKLFF. CDR3 nucleotide sequence: TGTGCCAGCAGCACAAGTTTGGACAGCCTCGGGGATGAAAAACTGTTTTTT. The chain links TRBV9 to TRBJ1-4; D is perhaps TRBD1 (6 bases). CDR1 is SGDLS, CDR2 YYNGEE, per germline. The CDR3 sequence is 17 residues long. The V end was cut by 4 bases, the J end by 6 bases, with 22 bases between.

The sample holds a few counts of this clone. V usage is TRBV27 and J usage is TRBJ1-2; D possibly corresponds to TRBD1 (6 bases). This CDR3 spans 13 amino acids. Germline CDR1 reads MNHEY; CDR2 reads SMNVEV (reference sequence). V gave up 2 bases and J gave up 5 bases, with 9 bases separating them. The CDR3: CASSLTGQYGYTF. The CDR3 bases are TGTGCCAGCAGTTTAACAGGACAGTATGGCTACACCTTC.

The rearrangement uses TRBV24-1 and TRBJ2-2, with TRBD2 matching over 7 bases. CDR3 length: 14 residues. CDR1 is KGHDR, CDR2 SFDVKD, per germline. J was trimmed by 0 bases and V by 7 bases; bases with no gene match: 1. CDR3 sequence: CATRGTTNTGELFF. The DNA of the CDR3 is TGTGCCACCAGGGGGACTACGAACACCGGGGAGCTGTTTTTT.

The chain has TRBV5-1 and TRBJ2-2, with a tentative D call TRBD2 (6 bases). CDR3 length: 15 amino acids. The germline V and J ends were trimmed by 0 bases and 2 bases, with 8 bases remaining between them. Germline V gene sequence: CDR1 SGHRS, CDR2 YFSETQ. CDR3 amino acids: CASSLDSGNTGELFF. The CDR3 coding sequence is TGCGCCAGCAGCTTGGATAGCGGAAACACCGGGGAGCTGTTTTTT.

V gene TRBV5-1 combines with J gene TRBJ2-1; 7 bases match TRBD2. Germline V lookup: CDR1 SGHRS, CDR2 YFSETQ. The CDR3 is made up of 15 amino acids. Trimming removed 2 bases from V and 5 bases from J; junction bases left unmatched: 7. The CDR3 DNA reads TGCGCCAGCAGCTTCCGACTAGCAGATAACAATGAGCAGTTCTTC. Protein: CASSFRLADNNEQFF. The variable domain in full, with the rest retrieved from reference TRBV5-1 and TRBJ2-1, is KAGVTQTPRYLIKTRGQQVTLSCSPISGHRSVSWYQQTPGQGLQFLFEYFSETQRNKGNFPGRFSGRQFSNSRSEMNVSTLELGDSALYLCASSFRLADNNEQFFGPGTRLTVL.

The chain joins TRBV2 to TRBJ2-3, with TRBD1 identical over 7 bases. CDR1 is SNHLY and CDR2 is FYNNEI in the germline V gene. The CDR3 is 14 amino acids. V dropped 6 bases and J dropped 1; count of bases not matched to a gene: 4. The CDR3 bases are TGTGCCAGCAGAAGACAGGGTGGCACAGATACGCAGTATTTT. Its protein is CASRRQGGTDTQYF.